The 25 T cell receptor beta chains reported below all come from one sample, sequenced in a study of cytomegalovirus exposure and HLA in healthy donors (dated by TCRdb to between 2016 and 2019). The library was made by the immunoSEQ multiplex PCR assay. The multiplex PCR relied on a mix of 60 forward primers for TCR Vbeta segments and 13 reverse primers for TCR Jbeta segments. The immuneACCESS repertoire file appears here via TCRdb, limited to in-frame rearrangements. These files lack a portion of the clones; in checked studies, under half of the deficit traces to unresolved V genes, and the cause of the others is not known. The sample table lists some 190,000 clones, around 80% of them with a count of one. The top ten hold around 1.4% of the sample. The sequenced material came from PBMCs. The origin of the receptors is a girl aged 10 to 17 in good health and CMV-seropositive.

The chain employs TRBV20-1 and TRBJ2-3; D is uncertain. This CDR3 has 11 amino acids. Germline V CDR1 and CDR2: DFQATT, SNEGSKA (reference sequence). The V and J ends lost 2 bases and 7 bases respectively, with 7 bases between them. In DNA form, the CDR3 reads TGCAGTGCTAGACTAATTAATACGCAGTATTTT. Its protein product is CSARLINTQYF.

The V gene is TRBV10-1, the J gene TRBJ2-3; D is possibly TRBD1 (5 bases). Between the trimmed V and J ends, which lost 4 bases and 5 bases, there was a span of 10 bases. Germline V gene lookup returns CDR1 WNHNN and CDR2 SYGVQD (reference sequence). The CDR3 has 13 residues. CDR3 residues: CASSVRVGDTQYF. CDR3 DNA: TGCGCCAGCAGTGTCAGGGTTGGAGATACGCAGTATTTT.

This rearrangement joins TRBV4-1 to TRBJ1-3; D unclear. Trimming took 1 base from V and 0 from J, leaving 4 bases between them. This CDR3 comprises 14 residues. Germline V gives CDR1 MGHRA, CDR2 YSYEKL. In DNA, the CDR3 is TGCGCCAGCAGCCAAGTAGCCTCTGGAAACACCATATATTTT. This gives the protein CASSQVASGNTIYF.

V usage is TRBV27 and J usage is TRBJ2-5, with TRBD2 as a possible D gene (5 bases). Germline V gives CDR1 MNHEY, CDR2 SMNVEV (reference sequence). This CDR3 spans 13 amino acids. Deletions cut 5 bases from V and 1 base from J, with 8 bases between. CDR3 DNA: TGTGCCAGCAGTCCGGGGTCCCAAGAGACCCAGTACTTC. Residues: CASSPGSQETQYF.

The V call is TRBV28, the J call TRBJ2-7, with 8 positions matching TRBD2. Germline V gives CDR1 MDHEN, CDR2 SYDVKM. Unmatched junction bases numbered 12, after V lost 11 bases and J lost 3 bases. CDR3 length: 14 residues. This CDR3 reads CASSWASGHYEQYF. CDR3 nucleotide sequence: TGTGCCTCATCGTGGGCTAGCGGGCACTACGAGCAGTACTTC.

This sequence joins TRBV27 and TRBJ2-7, with D unresolved. V lost 0 bases and J 3 bases, leaving 6 bases between the germline ends. The CDR3 is 13 residues long. The germline CDR1 and CDR2 sequences are MNHEY and SMNVEV (reference sequence). This chain's CDR3 is CASSLSRSYEQYF. CDR3 nucleotide sequence: TGTGCCAGCAGTTTATCAAGGAGCTACGAGCAGTACTTC.

The genes are TRBV27 and TRBJ2-4; 7 bases fit TRBD1. Losses at the gene ends were 3 bases for V and 7 bases for J; bases not matched to a gene: 6. CDR1 MNHEY and CDR2 SMNVEV come from the germline V gene (reference sequence). The CDR3 totals 14 residues. In DNA, the CDR3 is TGTGCCAGCAGTTTCCGTTTACAGGGGAACATTCAGTACTTC. It specifies CASSFRLQGNIQYF.

The CDR3 is CASSLTRGGATNEKLFF. DNA of the CDR3: TGTGCCAGCAGCTTAACGCGGGGGGGTGCAACTAATGAAAAACTGTTTTTT. The chain combines TRBV13 with TRBJ1-4; D is perhaps TRBD1 (5 bases). Germline V gene lookup returns CDR1 PRHDT and CDR2 FYEKMQ (reference sequence). The CDR3 is 17 amino acids. V gave up 2 bases and J gave up 0 bases, with 13 bases separating them.

The chain carries TRBV9 and TRBJ2-1, with 11 bases lining up with TRBD2. V lost 4 bases, J lost 8 bases, and 8 bases stayed unmatched. Germline assignment: CDR1 SGDLS and CDR2 YYNGEE. The CDR3 runs to 15 residues. CDR3 DNA sequence: TGTGCCAGCAGCCCTTGGACTAGCGGGCGGGATGAGCAGTTCTTC. Protein: CASSPWTSGRDEQFF.

The rearrangement joins TRBV6-1 to TRBJ1-5, with 10 bases identical to TRBD1. The CDR3 has 16 residues. With 4 bases clipped from V and 5 bases from J, the junction kept 8 bases outside the gene matches. CDR1 and CDR2 from the germline V gene are MNHNS and SASEGT. In nucleotides, the CDR3 is TGTGCCAGCAGTGGGCAGACAGGGGGCGGCGATCAGCCCCAGCATTTT. Amino acids: CASSGQTGGGDQPQHF.

This clone was seen a few times. This chain connects TRBV19 to TRBJ2-1; tentatively, D is TRBD2 (6 bases). V was clipped by 5 bases and J by 7 bases, with 15 bases between them. Looked up from germline, CDR1 is LNHDA and CDR2 is SQIVND (reference sequence). CDR3 length: 14 amino acids. CDR3 coding DNA: TGTGCCAGTAGTGCGGGACTGCTTAGTAATGAGCAGTTCTTC. Translating gives CASSAGLLSNEQFF.

The rearrangement links TRBV19 to TRBJ1-2; tentatively, D is TRBD1 (6 bases). The CDR3 is made up of 17 amino acids. Germline CDR1 reads LNHDA; CDR2 reads SQIVND (reference sequence). Deletions cut 3 bases from V and 5 bases from J, with 22 bases between. The chain's CDR3 is CASSIGGGGQTPYGYTF. The CDR3 DNA reads as TGTGCCAGTAGTATTGGGGGCGGGGGCCAAACCCCTTATGGCTACACCTTC.

The chain combines TRBV19 with TRBJ2-7, with D possibly TRBD2 on 6 matching bases. V was clipped by 6 bases and J by 5 bases, with 17 bases between them. The CDR3 is 14 amino acids. Germline lookup yields CDR1 LNHDA and CDR2 SQIVND (reference sequence). Here the CDR3 reads CASRDFGEANEQYF. The CDR3 bases are TGTGCCAGTAGGGACTTCGGGGAGGCCAACGAGCAGTACTTC.

This chain uses TRBV10-3 with TRBJ2-1; 8 bases fit TRBD2. J lost 4 bases, V lost 7 bases, and 3 bases had no gene match. Germline V gives CDR1 ENHRY, CDR2 SYGVKD. The CDR3 contains 13 residues. The CDR3 coding sequence is TGTGCCATCAAGACTAGCGCGTACAATGAGCAGTTCTTC. Amino acids: CAIKTSAYNEQFF.

This chain links TRBV13 with TRBJ1-1; D is unresolved. There are 14 residues in the CDR3. Germline assignment: CDR1 PRHDT and CDR2 FYEKMQ (reference sequence). V lost 1 base to trimming and J lost 1 base, with 7 bases between them. CDR3 region: CASSLERENTEAFF. As DNA, the CDR3 is TGTGCCAGCAGCTTAGAACGCGAGAACACTGAAGCTTTCTTT.

This chain connects TRBV12-5 to TRBJ1-3; D is undetermined. This CDR3 has 13 amino acids. Germline assignment: CDR1 LGHNT and CDR2 FRNRAP. Trimming took 6 bases from V and 4 from J, leaving 10 bases between them. Written as DNA, the CDR3 is TGTGCTAGTGGCCCCCTCGGGGGAAACACCATATATTTT. It translates to CASGPLGGNTIYF. The complete variable domain, with remaining parts taken from reference TRBV12-5 and TRBJ1-3, reads DARVTQTPRHKVTEMGQEVTMRCQPILGHNTVFWYRQTMMQGLELLAYFRNRAPLDDSGMPKDRFSAEMPDATLATLKIQPSEPRDSAVYFCASGPLGGNTIYFGEGSWLTVV.

In this sample, this clone turned up a few times. The V gene is TRBV6-5, the J gene TRBJ2-1; 9 nucleotides line up with TRBD2. Germline V gene data show CDR1 as MNHEY and CDR2 as SVGAGI. Unmatched junction bases numbered 1, after V lost 7 bases and J lost 0 bases. There are 14 residues in the CDR3. CDR3 sequence (DNA): TGTGCCAGCAATAGCGGGAGCTCCTACAATGAGCAGTTCTTC. Amino acid sequence: CASNSGSSYNEQFF.

In this sample, this clone turned up once. The J gene is TRBJ2-5, the V gene TRBV7-9; D is possibly TRBD2 (5 bases). Germline V gene lookup returns CDR1 SEHNR and CDR2 FQNEAQ (reference sequence). This CDR3 contains 15 residues. The V end lost 3 bases, the J end lost 0 bases, and 11 bases lay between the germline ends. The CDR3 protein is CASSLGVMYQETQYF. The DNA for the CDR3 is TGTGCCAGCAGCTTGGGAGTCATGTACCAAGAGACCCAGTACTTC.

The chain employs TRBV6-6 and TRBJ2-2; 9 nucleotides align to TRBD1. V trimming: 6 bases; J trimming: 7 bases; junction bases outside the gene matches: 9. In germline, CDR1 is MNHNY, CDR2 SVGAGI (reference sequence). This CDR3 is built from 15 residues. The CDR3, as DNA: TGTGCCAGCAGCCTCAACAGGGGGCAGGGCGGGGAGCTGTTTTTT. Translation: CASSLNRGQGGELFF.

In its sample, this clone was seen a few times. The chain uses TRBV19 and TRBJ2-7; 8 bases map to TRBD2. This CDR3 has 14 amino acids. After removal of 10 bases from V and 6 bases from J, the junction contained 14 bases not matched to a gene. The germline V gene encodes CDR1 LNHDA and CDR2 SQIVND (reference sequence). CDR3 sequence: CATGGATGPGEQYF. The CDR3 DNA reads as TGTGCCACCGGGGGGGCAACGGGACCGGGCGAGCAGTACTTC.

The sample holds one count of this clone. The rearrangement uses TRBV7-8 and TRBJ2-3; TRBD1 matches 10 bases. The CDR3 spans 16 residues. Germline loops: CDR1 SGHVS, CDR2 FQNEAQ. Unmatched junction bases numbered 5, after V lost 5 bases and J lost 0 bases. CDR3 protein: CASSAGTGDSTDTQYF. CDR3 sequence (DNA): TGTGCCAGCAGCGCCGGGACAGGGGATAGCACAGATACGCAGTATTTT. Filled out from reference TRBV7-8 and TRBJ2-3, the complete variable domain reads GAGVSQSPRYKVAKRGQDVALRCDPISGHVSLFWYQQALGQGPEFLTYFQNEAQLDKSGLPSDRFFAERPEGSVSTLKIQRTQQEDSAVYLCASSAGTGDSTDTQYFGPGTRLTVL.

The gene calls are TRBV7-8 and TRBJ2-1, with TRBD2 matching 8 bases. Losses at the gene ends were 6 bases for V and 4 bases for J; bases not matched to a gene: 8. The CDR3 sequence is 15 residues long. CDR1 SGHVS and CDR2 FQNEAQ come from the germline V gene. The CDR3 coding sequence is TGTGCCAGCAGACTAGCGGAAGGACAATACAATGAGCAGTTCTTC. It is translated as CASRLAEGQYNEQFF. Supplemented by reference TRBV7-8 and TRBJ2-1, the full variable domain reads GAGVSQSPRYKVAKRGQDVALRCDPISGHVSLFWYQQALGQGPEFLTYFQNEAQLDKSGLPSDRFFAERPEGSVSTLKIQRTQQEDSAVYLCASRLAEGQYNEQFFGPGTRLTVL.

The chain combines TRBV4-1 with TRBJ2-7; D gene uncertain. CDR3 length: 13 amino acids. Germline CDR1 and CDR2: MGHRA and YSYEKL. Trimming cost V 1 base and J 2 bases, with 6 bases left between them. The CDR3 coding sequence is TGCGCCAGCAGCCAAGTAGACACCTACGAGCAGTACTTC. Protein sequence: CASSQVDTYEQYF.

V usage is TRBV7-9 and J usage is TRBJ2-3, with no clear D. The V and J ends lost 5 bases and 4 bases respectively, with 7 bases between them. The CDR3 is 12 residues long. The V gene's germline CDR1 is SEHNR and CDR2 FQNEAQ (reference sequence). The CDR3, as DNA: TGTGCCAGCAGCCTACCCCCAGATACGCAGTATTTT. It translates to CASSLPPDTQYF.

The V call is TRBV4-1, the J call TRBJ2-1, with 13 bases matching TRBD2. CDR3 size: 16 residues. Germline V gene sequence: CDR1 MGHRA, CDR2 YSYEKL. After removal of 1 base from V and 6 bases from J, the junction contained 3 bases not matched to a gene. The CDR3 loop reads CASSQGGTSGINEQFF. Here the CDR3 DNA reads TGCGCCAGCAGCCAAGGTGGGACTAGCGGGATCAATGAGCAGTTCTTC.